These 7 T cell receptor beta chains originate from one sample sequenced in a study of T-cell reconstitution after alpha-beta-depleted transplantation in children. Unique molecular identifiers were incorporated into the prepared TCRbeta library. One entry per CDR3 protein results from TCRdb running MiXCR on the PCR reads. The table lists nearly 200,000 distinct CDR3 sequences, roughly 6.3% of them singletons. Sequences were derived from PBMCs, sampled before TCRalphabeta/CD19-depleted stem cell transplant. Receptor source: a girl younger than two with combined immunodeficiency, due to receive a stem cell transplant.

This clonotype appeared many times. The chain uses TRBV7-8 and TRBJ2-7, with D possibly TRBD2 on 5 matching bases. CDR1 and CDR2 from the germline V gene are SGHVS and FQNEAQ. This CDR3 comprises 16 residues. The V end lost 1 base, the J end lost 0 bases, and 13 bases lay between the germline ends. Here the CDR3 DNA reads TGTGCCAGCAGCTTAGTACGGCGGGCGAGCTCCTACGAGCAGTACTTC. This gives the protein CASSLVRRASSYEQYF. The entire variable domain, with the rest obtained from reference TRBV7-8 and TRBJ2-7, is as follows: GAGVSQSPRYKVAKRGQDVALRCDPISGHVSLFWYQQALGQGPEFLTYFQNEAQLDKSGLPSDRFFAERPEGSVSTLKIQRTQQEDSAVYLCASSLVRRASSYEQYFGPGTRLTVT.

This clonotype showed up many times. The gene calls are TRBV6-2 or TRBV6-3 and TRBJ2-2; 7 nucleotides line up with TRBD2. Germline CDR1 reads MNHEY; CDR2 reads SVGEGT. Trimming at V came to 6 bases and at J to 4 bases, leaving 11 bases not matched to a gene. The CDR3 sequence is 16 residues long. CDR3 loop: CASRRSGIVSTGELFF. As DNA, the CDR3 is TGTGCCAGCAGACGAAGCGGGATCGTTAGCACCGGGGAGCTGTTTTTT.

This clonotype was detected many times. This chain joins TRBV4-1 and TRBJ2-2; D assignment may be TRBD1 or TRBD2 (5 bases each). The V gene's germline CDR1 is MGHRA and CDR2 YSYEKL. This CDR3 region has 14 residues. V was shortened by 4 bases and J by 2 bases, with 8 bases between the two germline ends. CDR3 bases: TGCGCCAGCAGCCGGGACGCTAACACCGGGGAGCTGTTTTTT. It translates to CASSRDANTGELFF.

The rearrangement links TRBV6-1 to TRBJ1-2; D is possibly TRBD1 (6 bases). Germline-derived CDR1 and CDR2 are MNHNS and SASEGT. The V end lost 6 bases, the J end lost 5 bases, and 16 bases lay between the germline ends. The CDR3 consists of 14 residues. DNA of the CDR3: TGTGCCAGCAGCGGAAAGAGACAGGTTTATGGCTACACCTTC. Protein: CASSGKRQVYGYTF.

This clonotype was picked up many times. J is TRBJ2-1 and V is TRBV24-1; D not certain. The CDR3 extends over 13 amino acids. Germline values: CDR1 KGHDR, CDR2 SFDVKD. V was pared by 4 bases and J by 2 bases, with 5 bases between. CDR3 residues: CATSDGTYNEQFF. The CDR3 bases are TGTGCCACCAGTGACGGAACCTACAATGAGCAGTTCTTC.

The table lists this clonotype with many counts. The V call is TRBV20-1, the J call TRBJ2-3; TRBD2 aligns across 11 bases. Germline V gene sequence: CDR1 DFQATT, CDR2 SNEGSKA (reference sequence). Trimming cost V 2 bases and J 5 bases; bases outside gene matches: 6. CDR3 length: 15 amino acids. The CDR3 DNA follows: TGCAGTGCTAGATTACTAGCGGGAGCAATAGATACGCAGTATTTT. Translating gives CSARLLAGAIDTQYF.

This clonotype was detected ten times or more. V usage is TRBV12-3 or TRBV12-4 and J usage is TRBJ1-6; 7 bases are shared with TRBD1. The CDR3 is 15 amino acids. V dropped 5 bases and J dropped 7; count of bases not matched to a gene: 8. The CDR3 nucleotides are TGTGCCAGCAGTGCTACAGGGGTCACGAATTCACCCCTCCACTTT. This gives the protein CASSATGVTNSPLHF.